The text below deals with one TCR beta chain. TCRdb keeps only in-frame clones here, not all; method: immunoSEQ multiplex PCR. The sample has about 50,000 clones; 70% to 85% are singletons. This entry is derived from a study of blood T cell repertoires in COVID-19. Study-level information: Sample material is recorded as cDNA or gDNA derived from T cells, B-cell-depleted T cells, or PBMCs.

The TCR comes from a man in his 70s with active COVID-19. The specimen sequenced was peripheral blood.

CDR3 coding DNA: TGTGCCAGCAGTTACATTCCGGGTTTCTCCGAGCAGTACTTC. As protein: CASSYIPGFSEQYF. V usage is TRBV6-2 or TRBV6-3 and J usage is TRBJ2-7; D is uncertain. V was pared by 2 bases and J by 6 bases, with 14 bases between. The CDR3 has 14 amino acids. The germline V gene encodes CDR1 MNHEY and CDR2 SVGEGT.